Listed here is a single T cell receptor beta chain. In the study's own analysis: Counts of nucleated cells, estimated from reference gene primer amplification, were obtained. Generated by immunoSEQ multiplex PCR, the TCRdb table keeps only in-frame clones and is missing some. The D gene and trimming were derived from the DNA, and the V and J assignments and clone size from that table. The repertoire includes about 65,000 clones, approximately 93% of them detected once, and roughly 3% sits in the top ten. The V and J ends lost 6 bases and 4 bases, in that order; junction bases with no gene match: 12. This CDR3 is built from 16 residues. The germline CDR1 and CDR2 sequences are MRHNA and SNTAGT. The record originates from a study of blood T cell repertoires in COVID-19. Across the study: Sample material is recorded as cDNA or gDNA derived from T cells, B-cell-depleted T cells, or PBMCs.

This TCR was recovered from a man between 70 and 80 years old with active COVID-19. Sequencing input: peripheral blood. The chain employs TRBV6-4 and TRBJ1-1; 9 nucleotides match TRBD1. CDR3 residues: CASRRSQGAVSTEAFF. CDR3 in DNA: TGTGCCAGCAGACGTTCACAGGGGGCAGTGAGCACTGAAGCTTTCTTT.